Shown below are 5 T cell receptor beta chains from a single sample sequenced in a study of control samples from healthy donors and cancer patients. Profiling relied on immunoSEQ multiplex PCR, and the TCRdb table lists in-frame clones only, not all of them. The sample lists 100,000 to 150,000 clones; roughly 90% were seen once. The material sequenced was blood. The receptors shown here come from a man aged 50 to 60 in good health.

The chain combines TRBV6-6 with TRBJ1-1; tentatively, D is TRBD1 (6 bases). CDR1 and CDR2 from the germline V gene are MNHNY and SVGAGI (reference sequence). The ends were cut back, 6 bases at V and 0 bases at J, with 14 bases in the middle. The CDR3 has 15 residues. The CDR3 loop is CASSPGTLMNTEAFF. The DNA for the CDR3 is TGTGCCAGCAGCCCCGGGACACTAATGAACACTGAAGCTTTCTTT.

The chain employs TRBV29-1 and TRBJ1-6; 8 nucleotides match TRBD1. The CDR3 is made up of 14 amino acids. The germline CDR1 and CDR2 sequences are SQVTM and ANQGSEA. J lost 7 bases, V lost 6 bases, and 8 bases had no gene match. CDR3 in amino acids: CSVSTGAPNSPLHF. The CDR3, as DNA: TGCAGCGTCTCGACAGGGGCGCCGAATTCACCCCTCCACTTT.

The chain recombines TRBV13 with TRBJ2-5; 9 nucleotides align to TRBD1. Germline CDR1 and CDR2: PRHDT and FYEKMQ (reference sequence). V was pared by 5 bases and J by 2 bases, with 21 bases of the junction left unmatched. The CDR3 has 20 amino acids. The CDR3 DNA reads as TGTGCCAGCAGCGCCCGCGAAGGTACAGGGGGCCACTCTACACAAGAGACCCAGTACTTC. This gives the protein CASSAREGTGGHSTQETQYF.

This clone was picked up a small number of times. The chain joins TRBV3-1 (or the pseudogene TRBV3-2) to TRBJ2-3; D is possibly TRBD1 (6 bases). With 0 bases removed from V and 9 bases from J, the gap between germline ends came to 22 bases. The length of the CDR3 is 17 residues. Germline CDR1 LGHDT, CDR2 YNNKEL (reference sequence). CDR3 nucleotides: TGTGCCAGCAGCCAAGATCGGTGGACAGATCTCAGCCCAACGCAGTATTTT. Its translation is CASSQDRWTDLSPTQYF.

The chain joins TRBV28 to TRBJ1-3; D uncertain. Germline V gene lookup returns CDR1 MDHEN and CDR2 SYDVKM. The ends were cut back, 5 bases at V and 0 bases at J, with 11 bases in the middle. This CDR3 contains 15 residues. The chain's CDR3 is CASSDRVNSGNTIYF. Written as DNA, the CDR3 is TGTGCCAGCAGTGATCGAGTGAACTCTGGAAACACCATATATTTT.